The clone carrying this T cell receptor beta chain was counted between two and nine times. The entry originates in a study of blood T cell repertoires in COVID-19. Profiling relied on immunoSEQ multiplex PCR, and the TCRdb table lists in-frame clones only, not all of them. The sample shows 100,000 to 150,000 clones, more than 60% of them seen only once. CDR1 ENHRY and CDR2 SYGVKD come from the germline V gene. The CDR3 sequence is 14 residues long. V lost 2 bases to trimming and J lost 5 bases; unmatched junction nucleotides: 3. The receptor's source is an older woman with acute or convalescent COVID-19. The chain recombines TRBV10-3 with TRBJ1-5, with TRBD1 matching 7 bases. The sequencing sample was made of peripheral blood. The CDR3, as DNA: TGTGCCATCAGTGAGGACAGGGTTTATCAGCCCCAGCATTTT. Amino acid sequence: CAISEDRVYQPQHF.